These 18 T cell receptor beta chains share one sample of origin, sequenced in a study of blood T cells in healthy people across ages. Combining a sample-barcoded 5' primer with a J-beta primer mix, a second PCR ran for roughly 7 to 12 cycles. A single record per CDR3 protein comes from TCRdb applying MiXCR to the 5' RACE reads. The sample has about 1.6 million distinct CDR3 sequences; almost 35% are singletons. What was sequenced was blood. These receptors came from a woman in her thirties in good health.

The rearrangement uses TRBV5-1 and TRBJ2-1, with D possibly matching TRBD2 (6 bases). CDR1 and CDR2 (germline): SGHRS, YFSETQ. V was pared by 5 bases and J by 9 bases, with 21 bases between. This CDR3 contains 15 residues. The CDR3 DNA sequence: TGCGCCAGCAGAACAGGAGGGTTCAGGGTTGGTGAGCAGTTCTTC. Residues: CASRTGGFRVGEQFF.

The CDR3 region is CAITPGTGGNSPLHF. The CDR3 region has the DNA TGTGCCATCACCCCAGGGACAGGGGGAAATTCACCCCTCCACTTT. The rearrangement joins TRBV10-3 to TRBJ1-6; 11 bases fit TRBD1. Germline CDR1 is ENHRY and CDR2 is SYGVKD. The CDR3 contains 15 residues. The trim removed 7 bases at V and 7 bases at J, leaving 6 bases unmatched.

The chain recombines TRBV20-1 with TRBJ1-4; possible D gene TRBD1, 5 bases. Trimming took off 5 bases at V and 0 bases at J, with 10 bases between the two ends. Germline-derived CDR1 and CDR2 are DFQATT and SNEGSKA (reference sequence). The CDR3 length is 14 residues. The CDR3 here is CSARDLATNEKLFF. The DNA of the CDR3 is TGCAGTGCTCGGGACCTAGCAACTAATGAAAAACTGTTTTTT.

The chain combines TRBV20-1 with TRBJ2-3; TRBD1 matches at 9 bases. The germline V gene has CDR1 DFQATT and CDR2 SNEGSKA (reference sequence). V shed 3 bases, J shed 4 bases, and the junction held 8 bases outside the gene matches. This CDR3 has 15 residues. CDR3 bases: TGCAGTGCTAGGGGGGGGGACAGGGCCCCAGATACGCAGTATTTT. This encodes CSARGGDRAPDTQYF.

In regard to this clonotype: One base away lies a much larger clone, so this may be a sequencing read error. This chain uses TRBV3-1 with TRBJ2-3, with TRBD2 as a possible D gene (6 bases). The length of the CDR3 is 14 residues. V was trimmed by 1 base and J by 2 bases, leaving 7 bases between them. Germline CDR1 LGHDT, CDR2 YNNKEL (reference sequence). CDR3: CASSQGTITDTQYF. The CDR3 nucleotides are TGTGCCAGCAGCCAAGGGACTATCACAGATACGCAGTATTTT.

The genes are TRBV29-1 and TRBJ1-1, with TRBD1 as a possible D gene (5 bases). Trimming cost V 7 bases and J 6 bases, with 15 bases left between them. This CDR3 is 12 amino acids long. CDR1 and CDR2 from the germline V gene are SQVTM and ANQGSEA. The CDR3 DNA sequence: TGCAGCGCCGGACAAGTAACCTCTGAAGCTTTCTTT. It codes for CSAGQVTSEAFF.

This sequence joins TRBV5-6 and TRBJ1-4; tentative D call: TRBD1 (6 bases). V was pared by 5 bases and J by 4 bases, with 12 bases between. The CDR3 covers 14 residues. Germline V gene sequence: CDR1 SGHDT, CDR2 YYEEEE. The chain's CDR3 is CASSNPGHNEKLFF. As DNA, the CDR3 is TGTGCCAGCAGTAATCCGGGACATAATGAAAAACTGTTTTTT.

This clonotype was recorded only once. The V and J genes are TRBV3-1 and TRBJ1-1; 7 bases match TRBD1. This CDR3 comprises 15 residues. Trimming at V came to 4 bases and at J to 4 bases, leaving 9 bases not matched to a gene. In germline, CDR1 is LGHDT, CDR2 YNNKEL (reference sequence). The CDR3 region has the DNA TGTGCCAGCAGCCCCCCACACAGGGGAGGCACTGAAGCTTTCTTT. This sequence encodes CASSPPHRGGTEAFF. Full variable domain (missing parts from reference TRBV3-1 and TRBJ1-1): DTAVSQTPKYLVTQMGNDKSIKCEQNLGHDTMYWYKQDSKKFLKIMFSYNNKELIINETVPNRFSPKSPDKAHLNLHINSLELGDSAVYFCASSPPHRGGTEAFFGQGTRLTVV.

This clonotype was seen a handful of times. Relative to the germline gene, one junction end is altered; a read error may explain this. The rearrangement joins TRBV20-1 to TRBJ2-7; D may be TRBD2 (5 bases). This CDR3 is built from 13 residues. CDR1 and CDR2 from the germline V gene are DFQATT and SNEGSKA (reference sequence). This CDR3 reads CSTRDETTYEQYF. The CDR3 bases are TGCAGTACTAGAGATGAGACTACATACGAGCAGTACTTC.

This clonotype occurred a few times. V gene TRBV20-1 combines with J gene TRBJ1-1; perhaps TRBD1 as D (5 bases). This CDR3 has 11 amino acids. CDR1 is DFQATT, CDR2 SNEGSKA, per germline (reference sequence). V lost 2 bases and J lost 10, with 11 bases in between. This CDR3 is CSARSGLLAFF. In DNA, the CDR3 is TGCAGTGCTAGATCGGGGCTGCTAGCTTTCTTT.

The gene calls are TRBV3-1 and TRBJ2-7; the D gene is possibly TRBD2 (6 bases). CDR1 and CDR2 (germline): LGHDT, YNNKEL (reference sequence). V was clipped by 2 bases and J by 2 bases, with 22 bases between them. The CDR3 contains 18 residues. CDR3 region: CASSQTIIGGTAPYEQYF. DNA for the CDR3: TGTGCCAGCAGCCAAACGATCATCGGCGGGACGGCCCCCTACGAGCAGTACTTC.

This clonotype was counted between two and nine times. The chain combines TRBV6-1 with TRBJ2-3; weak D call: TRBD1 (5 bases). This CDR3 contains 14 residues. Germline V gene sequence: CDR1 MNHNS, CDR2 SASEGT. V shed 4 bases and J shed 4 bases, with 12 bases lying between them. The CDR3 is CASSAGQVPDTQYF. Written as DNA, the CDR3 is TGTGCCAGCAGTGCAGGGCAGGTCCCAGATACGCAGTATTTT.

Comments on this clonotype: It is likely a read error: a sequence one base away is far more abundant. The rearrangement uses TRBV13 and TRBJ2-7; D not resolved. In germline, CDR1 is PRHDT, CDR2 FYEKMQ (reference sequence). This CDR3 contains 11 residues. CDR3 protein: CASSFGNERYF. CDR3 bases: TGTGCCAGCAGCTTCGGTAACGAGCGGTACTTC.

This rearrangement joins TRBV21-1 to TRBJ2-7; the table's D gene call, TRBD1, was not cross checked with the DNA. TRBV21-1 is labeled a pseudogene. The CDR3 contains 16 residues. DNA for the CDR3: TGTGCCAGCAGCAAAGAGAGGGACAGGGAGGCGGTCGGGCAGTACTTC. Translated: CASSKERDREAVGQYF.

The V and J genes are TRBV4-1 and TRBJ2-2; possibly TRBD1 for D (6 bases). This CDR3 spans 16 amino acids. Per the germline V gene, CDR1 is MGHRA and CDR2 is YSYEKL. Trimming pared 3 bases from V and 1 base from J, leaving 12 bases between. The CDR3 reads CASSQKRTVNTGELFF. DNA for the CDR3: TGCGCCAGCAGCCAGAAAAGGACAGTGAACACCGGGGAGCTGTTTTTT.

This clonotype was seen more than once but under ten times. The genes are TRBV5-1 and TRBJ2-1, with 11 bases aligning to TRBD2. The ends lost 0 bases at V and 8 bases at J; junction bases unmatched: 13. The CDR3 runs 18 residues. Germline assignment: CDR1 SGHRS and CDR2 YFSETQ. CDR3 nucleotides: TGCGCCAGCAGCTTGGATCCTAGCGGGAGGCCCGGCCTCGATGAGCAGTTCTTC. This encodes CASSLDPSGRPGLDEQFF. The full variable domain, its missing parts supplied by reference TRBV5-1 and TRBJ2-1, is KAGVTQTPRYLIKTRGQQVTLSCSPISGHRSVSWYQQTPGQGLQFLFEYFSETQRNKGNFPGRFSGRQFSNSRSEMNVSTLELGDSALYLCASSLDPSGRPGLDEQFFGPGTRLTVL.

This clonotype was found a few times. The chain employs TRBV20-1 and TRBJ2-7, with TRBD1 identical over 8 bases. There are 14 residues in the CDR3. V shed 5 bases and J 0 bases; nucleotides not matched to a gene: 6. From germline, CDR1 is DFQATT and CDR2 SNEGSKA (reference sequence). The CDR3 bases are TGCAGTGCTTCTCAGGGGGCCGGCTCCTACGAGCAGTACTTC. It encodes CSASQGAGSYEQYF.

This clonotype was seen a few times. The chain has TRBV28 and TRBJ2-3; 9 bases align to TRBD2. With V trimmed by 4 bases and J by 1 base, 6 bases remained unmatched. The CDR3 is made up of 16 amino acids. CDR1 and CDR2 (germline): MDHEN, SYDVKM. The CDR3 region is CASSSFIAGGTDTQYF. CDR3 DNA sequence: TGTGCCAGCAGTTCCTTCATAGCGGGAGGCACAGATACGCAGTATTTT.